The rows below give T cell receptor beta chains drawn from one sample of a study of spatial heterogeneity in lung cancer. Using its own MiXCR run on the 5' RACE reads, TCRdb lists one record per CDR3 protein. The repertoire has thousands of distinct CDR3 sequences, 9% to 12% of them found once; the top ten carry less than 20%. The material sequenced was lung tumor tissue, taken at surgery. These receptor sequences come from a female donor with early-stage non-small cell lung cancer. Each CDR3 is given with its conserved first and last residue. The D gene is left open where the match is weak. Size values are once, few and many counts, or a class for expanded clones, and some rows have none.

D gene,V gene,CDR3 length,clone size,J gene,CDR3 protein,CDR3 DNA
NA,TRBV4-2,15,few,TRBJ2-1,CASSQAGGAYNEQFF,TGTGCCAGCAGCCAAGCCGGGGGTGCCTACAATGAGCAGTTCTTC
NA,TRBV5-4,13,medium-sized,TRBJ2-7,CASSLETGFEQYF,TGTGCCAGCAGCTTGGAAACAGGGTTCGAGCAGTACTTC
NA,TRBV29-1,11,few,TRBJ2-1,CSGLDYNEQFF,TGCAGCGGTCTAGACTACAATGAGCAGTTCTTC
NA,TRBV19,15,NA,TRBJ1-2,CASRPSDRLRAGYTF,TGTGCCAGTAGGCCATCCGACAGGCTTAGGGCAGGCTACACCTTC
TRBD1,TRBV7-2,19,medium-sized,TRBJ1-1,CASSLRAWTGSEMNTEAFF,TGTGCCAGCAGCCTCCGAGCTTGGACAGGCTCAGAGATGAACACTGAAGCTTTCTTT
NA,TRBV20-1,14,medium-sized,TRBJ2-7,CSARVWGTTYEQYF,TGCAGTGCTAGAGTCTGGGGGACAACCTACGAGCAGTACTTC
TRBD2,TRBV12-3/TRBV12-4,17,medium-sized,TRBJ2-1,CASSPGLAGGASHEQFF,TGTGCCAGCAGTCCCGGACTAGCGGGGGGGGCGTCGCATGAGCAGTTCTTC
NA,TRBV9,15,few,TRBJ1-1,CASSYRTEMNTEAFF,TGTGCCAGCAGCTACCGGACTGAGATGAACACTGAAGCTTTCTTT
TRBD1,TRBV6-2/TRBV6-3,16,medium-sized,TRBJ2-6,CASMDRVFSGANVLTF,TGTGCCAGCATGGACAGGGTGTTTTCTGGGGCCAACGTCCTGACTTTC
NA,TRBV9,13,NA,TRBJ1-1,CASSVRENTEAFF,TGTGCCAGCAGCGTGCGGGAGAACACTGAAGCTTTCTTT
NA,TRBV12-5,17,medium-sized,TRBJ1-2,CASGLPRGPKGNYGYTF,TGTGCTAGTGGTTTGCCAAGGGGCCCTAAAGGCAACTATGGCTACACCTTC
NA,TRBV6-6,18,large,TRBJ2-6,CASSTPTAITSGANVLTF,TGTGCCAGCAGTACACCGACAGCTATCACCTCTGGGGCCAACGTCCTGACTTTC
NA,TRBV28,17,medium-sized,TRBJ2-7,CASSFNRREAPPYEQYF,TGTGCCAGCAGTTTTAACCGCAGGGAGGCTCCCCCCTACGAGCAGTACTTC
NA,TRBV6-1,12,medium-sized,TRBJ2-7,CASAPGAREQYF,TGTGCCAGCGCTCCGGGGGCGAGGGAGCAGTACTTC
TRBD2,TRBV27,15,medium-sized,TRBJ2-7,CASSWSGTSGYEQYF,TGTGCCAGCAGTTGGAGCGGGACTAGCGGGTACGAGCAGTACTTC
NA,TRBV12-3/TRBV12-4,15,medium-sized,TRBJ2-3,CASSSIGSSTDTQYF,TGTGCCAGCAGTTCGATTGGCTCTAGCACAGATACGCAGTATTTT
NA,TRBV7-9,14,NA,TRBJ2-2,CASTLSENTGELFF,TGTGCCAGCACCCTCAGTGAGAACACCGGGGAGCTGTTTTTT
TRBD1,TRBV20-1,12,medium-sized,TRBJ2-7,CSALTGLYEQYF,TGCAGTGCTCTGACAGGGTTATACGAGCAGTACTTC